This T cell receptor beta chain was sequenced during a study of cytomegalovirus exposure and HLA in healthy donors. Study-wide points: Segments of the TCR beta V type were, in most cases, productive about 90% or about 30% of the time in an earlier analysis. A later analysis by the authors found several of the most significant clusters apparently linked to common viral pathogens. HLA alleles were associated with some 17,000 TCR beta sequences in a later analysis at 0.05 false discovery rate.

Remarks on this clone: Its antigen remains unidentified.

Looked up from germline, CDR1 is LNHDA and CDR2 is SQIVND (reference sequence). J was trimmed by 1 base and V by 3 bases; bases with no gene match: 3. The CDR3 covers 15 residues. PCR was performed using 60 Vbeta and 13 Jbeta primers. Clones were read by immunoSEQ multiplex PCR, and TCRdb kept only the in-frame ones, dropping some. The sample consists of about 200,000 clones, about 81% of them appearing once. The chain carries TRBV19 and TRBJ2-5; TRBD2 matches 9 bases. This clonotype was obtained from a woman aged 50 to 65 in good health and CMV-seropositive. The sequenced material came from PBMCs. The DNA of the CDR3 is TGTGCCAGTAGTATGGCTAGCGGGGCCCAAGAGACCCAGTACTTC. As protein: CASSMASGAQETQYF.